This T cell receptor (beta chain) was identified in a study of T cells of healthy individuals. The CDR3 loop spans 15 amino acids. The ends lost 3 bases at V and 4 bases at J; junction bases unmatched: 8. Per the germline V gene, CDR1 is LGHDT and CDR2 is YNNKEL (reference sequence). This clonotype has at least ten counts. TCRdb recomputed calls from the 5' RACE reads with MiXCR, one row per CDR3 protein. Counted here are 60,000 to 70,000 distinct CDR3 sequences, around 15% occurring once; the ten biggest clones make up roughly 4.7%. V gene TRBV3-1 combines with J gene TRBJ1-2, with 7 bases that match TRBD1. The clonotype originates from a human donor in good health. The CDR3 DNA reads TGTGCCAGCAGCCAGAGGACAGGAGCACCCTATGGCTACACCTTC. It codes for CASSQRTGAPYGYTF.